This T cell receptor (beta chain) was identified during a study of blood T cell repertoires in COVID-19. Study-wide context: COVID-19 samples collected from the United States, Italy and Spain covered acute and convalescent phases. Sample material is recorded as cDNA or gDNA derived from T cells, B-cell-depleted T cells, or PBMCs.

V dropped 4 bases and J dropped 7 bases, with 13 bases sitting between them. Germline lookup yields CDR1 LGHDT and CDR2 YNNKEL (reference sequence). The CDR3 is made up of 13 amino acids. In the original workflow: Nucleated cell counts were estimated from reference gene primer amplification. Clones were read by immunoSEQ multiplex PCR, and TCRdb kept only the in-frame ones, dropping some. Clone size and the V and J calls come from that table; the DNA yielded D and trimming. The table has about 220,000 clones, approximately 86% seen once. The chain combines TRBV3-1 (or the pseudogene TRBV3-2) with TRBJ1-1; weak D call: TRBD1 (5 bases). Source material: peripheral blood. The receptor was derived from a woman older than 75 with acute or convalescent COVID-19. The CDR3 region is CASSLLQGGEAFF. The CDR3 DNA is TGTGCCAGCAGCCTCCTCCAGGGCGGTGAAGCTTTCTTT.